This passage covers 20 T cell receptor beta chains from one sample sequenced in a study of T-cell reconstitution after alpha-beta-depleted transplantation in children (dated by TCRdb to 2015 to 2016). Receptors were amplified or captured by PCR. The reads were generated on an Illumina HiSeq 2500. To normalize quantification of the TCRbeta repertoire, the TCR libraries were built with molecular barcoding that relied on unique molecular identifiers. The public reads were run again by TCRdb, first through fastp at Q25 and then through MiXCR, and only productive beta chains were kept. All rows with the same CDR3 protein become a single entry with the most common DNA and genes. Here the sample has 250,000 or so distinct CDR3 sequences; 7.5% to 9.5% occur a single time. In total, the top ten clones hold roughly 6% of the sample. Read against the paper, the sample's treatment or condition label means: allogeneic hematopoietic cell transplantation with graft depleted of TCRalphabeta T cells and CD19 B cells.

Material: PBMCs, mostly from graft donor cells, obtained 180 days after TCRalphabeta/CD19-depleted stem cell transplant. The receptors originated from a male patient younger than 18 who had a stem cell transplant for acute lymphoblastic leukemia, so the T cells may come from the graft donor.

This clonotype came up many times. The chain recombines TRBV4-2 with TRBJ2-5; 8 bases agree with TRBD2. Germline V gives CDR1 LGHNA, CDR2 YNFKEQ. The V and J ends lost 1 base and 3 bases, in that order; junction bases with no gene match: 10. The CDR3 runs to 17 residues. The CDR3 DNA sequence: TGTGCCAGCAGCCAAGGAGCGGGGGCGCCGGGGGAAGAGACCCAGTACTTC. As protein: CASSQGAGAPGEETQYF.

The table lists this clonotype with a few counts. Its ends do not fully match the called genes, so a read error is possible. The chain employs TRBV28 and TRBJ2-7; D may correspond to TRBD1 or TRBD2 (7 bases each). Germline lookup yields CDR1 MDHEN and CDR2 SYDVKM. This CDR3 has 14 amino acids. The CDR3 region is CASTSTARRAGGVF. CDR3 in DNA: TGTGCCAGCACCTCCACGGCACGGCGGGCAGGGGGGGTATTC.

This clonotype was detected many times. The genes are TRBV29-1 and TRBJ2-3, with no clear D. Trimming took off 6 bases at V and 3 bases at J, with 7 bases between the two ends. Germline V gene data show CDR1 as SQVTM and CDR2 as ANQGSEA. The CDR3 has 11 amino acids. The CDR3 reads CSVAFTDTQYF. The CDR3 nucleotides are TGCAGCGTAGCCTTTACAGATACGCAGTATTTT.

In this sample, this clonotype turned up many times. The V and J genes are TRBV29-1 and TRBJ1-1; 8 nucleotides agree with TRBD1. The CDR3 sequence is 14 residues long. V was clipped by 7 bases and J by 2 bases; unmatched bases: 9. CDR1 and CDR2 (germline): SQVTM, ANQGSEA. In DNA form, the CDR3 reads TGCAGCGGTATGGGACAGGCTCCAAACACTGAAGCTTTCTTT. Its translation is CSGMGQAPNTEAFF.

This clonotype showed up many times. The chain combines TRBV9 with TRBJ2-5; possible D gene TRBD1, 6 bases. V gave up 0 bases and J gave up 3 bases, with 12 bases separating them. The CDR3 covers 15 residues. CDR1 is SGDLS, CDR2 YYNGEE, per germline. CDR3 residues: CASSVAGGLEETQYF. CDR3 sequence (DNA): TGTGCCAGCAGCGTAGCTGGGGGCTTGGAAGAGACCCAGTACTTC.

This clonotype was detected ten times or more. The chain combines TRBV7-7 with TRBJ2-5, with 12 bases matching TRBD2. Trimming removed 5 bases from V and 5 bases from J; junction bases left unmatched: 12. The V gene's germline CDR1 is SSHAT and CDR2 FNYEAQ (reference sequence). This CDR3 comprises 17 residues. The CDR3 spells CASSVNPSGGGRETQYF. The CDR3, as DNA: TGTGCCAGCAGCGTTAACCCTAGCGGGGGGGGCCGGGAGACCCAGTACTTC.

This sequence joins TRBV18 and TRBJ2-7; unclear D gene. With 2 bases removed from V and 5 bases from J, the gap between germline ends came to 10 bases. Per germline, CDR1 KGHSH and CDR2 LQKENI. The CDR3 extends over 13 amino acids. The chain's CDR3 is CASSPFPSDEQYF. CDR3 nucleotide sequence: TGTGCCAGCTCACCATTCCCTAGTGACGAGCAGTACTTC.

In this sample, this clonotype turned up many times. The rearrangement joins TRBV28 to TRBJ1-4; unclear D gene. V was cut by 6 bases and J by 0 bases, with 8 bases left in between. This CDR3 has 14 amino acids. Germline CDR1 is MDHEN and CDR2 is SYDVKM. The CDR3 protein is CASSSPTTNEKLFF. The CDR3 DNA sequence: TGTGCCAGCAGCTCACCAACAACTAATGAAAAACTGTTTTTT.

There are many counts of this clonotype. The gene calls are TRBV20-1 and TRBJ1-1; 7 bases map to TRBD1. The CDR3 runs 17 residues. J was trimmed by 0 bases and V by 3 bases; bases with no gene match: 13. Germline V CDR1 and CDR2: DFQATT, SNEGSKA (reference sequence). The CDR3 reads CSASGGQYSAMNTEAFF. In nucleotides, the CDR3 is TGCAGTGCTAGTGGGGGACAGTACTCCGCCATGAACACTGAAGCTTTCTTT.

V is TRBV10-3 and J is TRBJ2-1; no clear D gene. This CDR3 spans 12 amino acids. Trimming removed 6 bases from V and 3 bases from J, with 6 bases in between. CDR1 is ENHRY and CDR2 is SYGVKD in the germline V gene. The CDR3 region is CAISPGYNEQFF. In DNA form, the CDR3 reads TGTGCCATCAGCCCCGGCTACAATGAGCAGTTCTTC.

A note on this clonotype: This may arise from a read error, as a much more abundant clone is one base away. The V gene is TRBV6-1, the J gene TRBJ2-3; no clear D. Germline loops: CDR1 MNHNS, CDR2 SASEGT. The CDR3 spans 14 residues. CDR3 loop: CASRPTAPTDPQYF. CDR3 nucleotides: TGTGCCAGCAGACCCACCGCTCCCACAGATCCGCAGTATTTT.

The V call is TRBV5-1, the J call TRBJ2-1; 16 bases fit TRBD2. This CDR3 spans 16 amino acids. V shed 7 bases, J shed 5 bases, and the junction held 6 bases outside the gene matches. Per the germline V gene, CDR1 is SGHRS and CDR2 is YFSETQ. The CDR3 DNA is TGCGCCAGCCGGGGACTAGCGGGGGGGCGGGACAATGAGCAGTTCTTC. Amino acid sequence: CASRGLAGGRDNEQFF. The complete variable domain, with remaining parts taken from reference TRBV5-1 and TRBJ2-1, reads KAGVTQTPRYLIKTRGQQVTLSCSPISGHRSVSWYQQTPGQGLQFLFEYFSETQRNKGNFPGRFSGRQFSNSRSEMNVSTLELGDSALYLCASRGLAGGRDNEQFFGPGTRLTVL.

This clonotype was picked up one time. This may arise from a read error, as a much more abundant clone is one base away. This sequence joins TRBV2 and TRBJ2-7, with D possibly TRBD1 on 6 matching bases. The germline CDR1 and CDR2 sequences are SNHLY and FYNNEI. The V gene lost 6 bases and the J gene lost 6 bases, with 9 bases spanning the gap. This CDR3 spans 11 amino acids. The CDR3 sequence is CASSTGSEQYF. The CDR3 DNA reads TGTGCCAGCAGCACAGGGTCCGAGCAGTACTTC.

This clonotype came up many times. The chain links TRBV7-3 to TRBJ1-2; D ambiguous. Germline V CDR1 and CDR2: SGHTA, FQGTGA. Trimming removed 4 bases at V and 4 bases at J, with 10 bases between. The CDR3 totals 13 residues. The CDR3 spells CASSWTTGYGYTF. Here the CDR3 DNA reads TGTGCCAGCAGCTGGACGACGGGCTATGGCTACACCTTC.

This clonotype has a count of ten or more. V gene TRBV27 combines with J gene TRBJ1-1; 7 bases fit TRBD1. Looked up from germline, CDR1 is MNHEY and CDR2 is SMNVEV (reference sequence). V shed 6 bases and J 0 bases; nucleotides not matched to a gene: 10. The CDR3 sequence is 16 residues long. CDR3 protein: CASSLDREMVNTEAFF. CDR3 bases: TGTGCCAGCAGCCTTGACAGGGAGATGGTGAACACTGAAGCTTTCTTT.

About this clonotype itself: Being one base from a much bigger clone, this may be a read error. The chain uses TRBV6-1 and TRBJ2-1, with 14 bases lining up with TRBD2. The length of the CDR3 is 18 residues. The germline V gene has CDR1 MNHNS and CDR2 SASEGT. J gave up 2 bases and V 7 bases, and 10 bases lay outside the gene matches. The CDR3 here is CASTAGLAGGLTYNEQFF. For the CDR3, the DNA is TGTGCCAGCACCGCCGGACTAGCGGGGGGCTTAACCTACAATGAGCAGTTCTTC.

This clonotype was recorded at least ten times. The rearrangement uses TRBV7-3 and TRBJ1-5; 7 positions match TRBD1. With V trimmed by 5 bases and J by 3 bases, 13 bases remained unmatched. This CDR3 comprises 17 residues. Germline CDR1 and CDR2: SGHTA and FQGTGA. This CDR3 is CASSAGRDRALNQPQHF. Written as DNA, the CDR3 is TGTGCCAGCAGCGCAGGAAGAGACAGGGCCCTCAATCAGCCCCAGCATTTT.

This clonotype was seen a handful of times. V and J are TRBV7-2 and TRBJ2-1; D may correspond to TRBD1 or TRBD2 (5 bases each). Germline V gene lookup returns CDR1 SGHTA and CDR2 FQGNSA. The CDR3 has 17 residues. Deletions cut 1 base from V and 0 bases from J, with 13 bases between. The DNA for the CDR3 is TGTGCCAGCAGCTTAGGTCGGGGCGTAAGCTCCTACAATGAGCAGTTCTTC. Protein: CASSLGRGVSSYNEQFF.

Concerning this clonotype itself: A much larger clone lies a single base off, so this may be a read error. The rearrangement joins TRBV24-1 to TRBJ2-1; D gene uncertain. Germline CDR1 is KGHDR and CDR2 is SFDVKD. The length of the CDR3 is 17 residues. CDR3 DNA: TGTGGCACCAGTGATGGATTAGGGCTGGCAAGCTCGCATGAGCAGTTCTTC. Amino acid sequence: CGTSDGLGLASSHEQFF.

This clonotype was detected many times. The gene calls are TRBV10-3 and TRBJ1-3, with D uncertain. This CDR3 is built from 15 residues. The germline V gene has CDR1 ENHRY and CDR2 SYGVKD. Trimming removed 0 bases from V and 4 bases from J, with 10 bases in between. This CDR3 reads CAISESIIFGNTIYF. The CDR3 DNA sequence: TGTGCCATCAGTGAGTCAATAATATTCGGAAACACCATATATTTT.